These 24 T cell receptor beta chains share one sample of origin, sequenced in a study of T cells in Graves' hyperthyroidism and ophthalmopathy. Amplification of TCR beta CDR3 regions used RNA as the template. First-round RT-PCR targeting the TCR CDR3 was performed with the HTBI primer set. Using its own MiXCR run on the multiplex PCR reads, TCRdb lists one record per CDR3 protein. Of about 250,000 distinct CDR3 sequences listed, roughly 22% are singletons. The specimen sequenced was blood. These receptors all come from a woman between 40 and 50 years old with Graves' ophthalmopathy.

V usage is TRBV20-1 and J usage is TRBJ2-2; 8 bases agree with TRBD2. V dropped 0 bases and J dropped 6; count of bases not matched to a gene: 12. This CDR3 is built from 17 residues. Germline V CDR1 and CDR2: DFQATT, SNEGSKA (reference sequence). Written as DNA, the CDR3 is TGCAGTGCTAGAGATGTCGCGGGAGGTTTCACAGCCGGGGAGCTGTTTTTT. It codes for CSARDVAGGFTAGELFF.

The chain couples TRBV6-1 to TRBJ1-2, with D maybe TRBD1 (5 bases). This CDR3 spans 13 amino acids. The ends were cut back, 5 bases at V and 8 bases at J, with 15 bases in the middle. Germline-derived CDR1 and CDR2 are MNHNS and SASEGT. The CDR3 here is CASSRDGGYGYTF. DNA for the CDR3: TGTGCCAGCAGTCGAGACGGGGGGTACGGCTACACCTTC.

The chain carries TRBV2 and TRBJ2-1; 8 bases fit TRBD2. The CDR3 totals 11 residues. V shed 6 bases, J shed 15 bases, and the junction held 7 bases outside the gene matches. The germline V gene has CDR1 SNHLY and CDR2 FYNNEI. For the CDR3, the DNA is TGTGCCAGCAGGGGACTAGGGGTTACGTTCTTC. Amino acids: CASRGLGVTFF.

The V gene is TRBV6-1, the J gene TRBJ2-5, with TRBD2 identical over 9 bases. There are 16 residues in the CDR3. With V trimmed by 4 bases and J by 2 bases, 8 bases remained unmatched. The V gene's germline CDR1 is MNHNS and CDR2 SASEGT. CDR3 sequence (DNA): TGTGCCAGCAGTGGCTTGCGGGGGGGATCACAAGAGACCCAGTACTTC. Its protein is CASSGLRGGSQETQYF.

This clonotype was seen many times. The J gene is TRBJ1-2, the V gene TRBV5-1; no clear D. This CDR3 is 13 amino acids long. The germline CDR1 and CDR2 sequences are SGHRS and YFSETQ. The V end lost 0 bases, the J end lost 9 bases, and 12 bases lay between the germline ends. CDR3 sequence reads: CASSLDSSMSYTF. The CDR3 DNA sequence: TGCGCCAGCAGCTTGGACAGTTCTATGAGCTACACCTTC.

The chain is built from TRBV12-3 or TRBV12-4 and TRBJ1-5; 9 bases map to TRBD1. Trimming at V came to 6 bases and at J to 11 bases, leaving 14 bases not matched to a gene. This CDR3 is built from 15 residues. The CDR3 bases are TGTGCCAGCAGCACCGGGGACAGGGTGGCGGAGACCCAGCATTTT. This encodes CASSTGDRVAETQHF.

This clonotype appeared many times. The chain carries TRBV6-1 and TRBJ2-7; 8 positions match TRBD2. V trimming: 2 bases; J trimming: 4 bases; junction bases outside the gene matches: 7. Looked up from germline, CDR1 is MNHNS and CDR2 is SASEGT. The length of the CDR3 is 15 residues. CDR3 in DNA: TGTGCCAGCAGTGAACCCCCACTAGCGGATTACGAGCAGTACTTC. This gives the protein CASSEPPLADYEQYF.

The chain joins TRBV6-1 to TRBJ1-1; D may be TRBD1 (5 bases). This CDR3 spans 14 amino acids. Germline V gene data show CDR1 as MNHNS and CDR2 as SASEGT. Trimming stripped 7 bases from V and 6 bases from J, with 18 bases between. CDR3 loop: CASTRWGPSSEAFF. DNA for the CDR3: TGTGCCAGCACCCGGTGGGGACCATCGTCTGAAGCTTTCTTT.

This chain uses TRBV6-5 with TRBJ2-2; perhaps TRBD1 as D (6 bases). Trimming pared 6 bases from V and 0 bases from J, leaving 17 bases between. The CDR3 runs to 17 residues. Germline V CDR1 and CDR2: MNHEY, SVGAGI. This CDR3 is CASSLGVTGANTGELFF. The CDR3 region has the DNA TGTGCCAGCAGCTTAGGGGTGACAGGAGCGAACACCGGGGAGCTGTTTTTT.

In its sample, this clonotype was seen many times. This chain links TRBV6-5 with TRBJ2-5; TRBD1 is a possible D gene (6 bases). The V end lost 0 bases, the J end lost 0 bases, and 11 bases lay between the germline ends. The CDR3 is 16 amino acids. CDR1 is MNHEY, CDR2 SVGAGI, per germline. CDR3 sequence: CASSYSGAGYQETQYF. Here the CDR3 DNA reads TGTGCCAGCAGTTACTCGGGGGCCGGGTACCAAGAGACCCAGTACTTC.

This clonotype was seen repeatedly, ten times or more. The chain carries TRBV10-2 and TRBJ1-5; possibly TRBD1 for D (5 bases). Trimming removed 5 bases at V and 3 bases at J, with 14 bases between. Germline-derived CDR1 and CDR2 are WSHSY and SAAADI. The CDR3 runs 15 residues. CDR3 in amino acids: CASSREGALNQPQHF. Here the CDR3 DNA reads TGCGCCAGCAGTCGAGAAGGGGCCCTCAATCAGCCCCAGCATTTT.

Many counts were recorded for this clonotype. The V call is TRBV10-3, the J call TRBJ1-1; 9 bases are shared with TRBD1. CDR3 size: 14 residues. V was pared by 4 bases and J by 2 bases, with 2 bases of the junction left unmatched. CDR1 is ENHRY and CDR2 is SYGVKD in the germline V gene. The CDR3 protein is CAISVDRGNTEAFF. For the CDR3, the DNA is TGTGCCATCAGTGTGGACAGGGGAAACACTGAAGCTTTCTTT.

This rearrangement joins TRBV28 to TRBJ1-1; the D gene is possibly TRBD1 (6 bases). The CDR3 runs to 14 residues. V was shortened by 6 bases and J by 0 bases, with 11 bases between the two germline ends. Germline-derived CDR1 and CDR2 are MDHEN and SYDVKM. The CDR3 DNA is TGTGCCAGCAGCATACAGGGACTGAACACTGAAGCTTTCTTT. It is translated as CASSIQGLNTEAFF.

The rearrangement uses TRBV5-1 and TRBJ2-2; 13 positions match TRBD2. CDR3 length equals 16 residues. The germline V gene encodes CDR1 SGHRS and CDR2 YFSETQ. The junction had 7 bases not matched to a gene; V was cut back by 4 bases and J by 7 bases. The CDR3 nucleotides read TGCGCCAGCAGCCCTCGACTAGCGGGAGGCGTCGGGGAGCTGTTTTTT. Translated: CASSPRLAGGVGELFF.

This clonotype was observed at least ten times. The genes are TRBV4-2 and TRBJ1-2, with 9 bases fitting TRBD1. CDR1 LGHNA and CDR2 YNFKEQ come from the germline V gene. The V and J ends lost 3 bases and 4 bases, in that order; junction bases with no gene match: 3. The CDR3 is made up of 14 amino acids. CDR3 sequence: CASSQETGGYGYTF. DNA of the CDR3: TGTGCCAGCAGCCAGGAGACAGGGGGCTATGGCTACACCTTC.

This clonotype was observed many times. The chain carries TRBV10-3 and TRBJ2-7; 7 bases line up with TRBD1. The CDR3 runs 15 residues. Germline V gene sequence: CDR1 ENHRY, CDR2 SYGVKD. Trimming removed 2 bases from V and 1 base from J; junction bases left unmatched: 5. CDR3 loop: CAISEEGRGSYEQYF. The CDR3 bases are TGTGCCATCAGTGAGGAGGGCAGGGGGTCCTACGAGCAGTACTTC.

This clonotype was recorded a few times. The V call is TRBV29-1, the J call TRBJ2-5, with D possibly TRBD2 on 6 matching bases. V was trimmed by 3 bases and J by 7 bases, leaving 18 bases between them. The germline V gene encodes CDR1 SQVTM and CDR2 ANQGSEA. The CDR3 contains 14 residues. CDR3: CSVDSSGMGGTQYF. DNA for the CDR3: TGCAGCGTTGATTCCTCCGGCATGGGGGGGACCCAGTACTTC.

The rearrangement joins TRBV5-1 to TRBJ2-7, with TRBD2 matching 8 bases. With V trimmed by 1 base and J by 5 bases, 11 bases remained unmatched. The germline CDR1 and CDR2 sequences are SGHRS and YFSETQ. CDR3 length: 16 amino acids. CDR3 bases: TGCGCCAGCAGCTTGCCGAAAGCGGGAGTGGGCCACGAGCAGTACTTC. Encoded protein: CASSLPKAGVGHEQYF. Variable domain in full (rest from reference TRBV5-1 and TRBJ2-7): KAGVTQTPRYLIKTRGQQVTLSCSPISGHRSVSWYQQTPGQGLQFLFEYFSETQRNKGNFPGRFSGRQFSNSRSEMNVSTLELGDSALYLCASSLPKAGVGHEQYFGPGTRLTVT.

This clonotype was counted many times. This chain links TRBV11-2 with TRBJ1-3, with 10 bases lining up with TRBD1. After removal of 5 bases from V and 1 base from J, the junction contained 2 bases not matched to a gene. Germline V gene data show CDR1 as SGHAT and CDR2 as FQNNGV. CDR3 length: 15 amino acids. The CDR3, as DNA: TGTGCCAGCAGCAGGGACAGGGGATCTGGAAACACCATATATTTT. Translating it yields CASSRDRGSGNTIYF.

Ten or more counts support this clonotype. This sequence joins TRBV28 and TRBJ1-1; D not resolved. Trimming removed 6 bases from V and 0 bases from J, with 8 bases in between. The CDR3 is 13 amino acids. Germline V gives CDR1 MDHEN, CDR2 SYDVKM. CDR3 DNA: TGTGCCAGCAGGGCCCTCATGAACACTGAAGCTTTCTTT. Translated, it gives CASRALMNTEAFF.

In this sample, this clonotype turned up many times. CDR3 amino acids: CASNRGLADEGETQYF. The CDR3 DNA is TGTGCCAGCAACCGCGGGCTAGCGGACGAAGGGGAGACCCAGTACTTC. The chain combines TRBV4-2 with TRBJ2-5; 7 bases match TRBD2. The V segment lost 7 bases and the J segment 5 bases; nucleotides outside the gene matches: 16. This CDR3 is built from 16 residues. Germline CDR1 is LGHNA and CDR2 is YNFKEQ.

This clonotype was detected ten times or more. CDR3 sequence: CASSFGLIEAFF. In DNA, the CDR3 is TGTGCCAGCAGTTTTGGGTTAATTGAAGCTTTCTTT. The rearrangement joins TRBV12-3 or TRBV12-4 to TRBJ1-1; D gene ambiguous. The CDR3 covers 12 residues. Trimming left V 3 bases short and J 7 bases short, with 9 bases between.

This clonotype was picked up many times. This chain connects TRBV5-1 to TRBJ1-1; no firm D call. The CDR3 has 12 amino acids. V was cut by 0 bases and J by 5 bases, with 5 bases left in between. The germline gives CDR1 SGHRS, CDR2 YFSETQ. This chain's CDR3 is CASSLGSTEAFF. CDR3 in DNA: TGCGCCAGCAGCTTGGGCAGTACTGAAGCTTTCTTT.

This clonotype appeared many times. The chain uses TRBV12-3 or TRBV12-4 and TRBJ2-2, with 13 bases aligning to TRBD2. The ends lost 5 bases at V and 7 bases at J; junction bases unmatched: 7. The CDR3 loop spans 16 amino acids. CDR3 loop: CASSLGLAGVDGELFF. CDR3 nucleotide sequence: TGTGCCAGCAGTCTCGGACTAGCGGGAGTTGACGGGGAGCTGTTTTTT.